Listed below are T cell receptor beta chains from one sample, sequenced in a study of blood T cell repertoires in COVID-19. The method was immunoSEQ multiplex PCR; TCRdb's version includes in-frame clones alone and lacks a portion of them. Among about 74,000 clones listed, about 92% were seen once. Sequenced input: peripheral blood. Receptor source: a human donor in a cohort sampled during active COVID-19. The CDR3 runs from the conserved cysteine through the conserved F or W. D genes are given only for firm matches. Clone size is not always given. Where it is, it says once, few, many or a class for expanded clones.

cdr3_aa cdr3_nt j_call cdr3_length v_call clone_size d_call
CASSPRIRGLAGGQETQYF TGTGCCAGCTCACCTCGGATCCGGGGCTTAGCGGGAGGCCAAGAGACCCAGTACTTC TRBJ2-5 19 TRBV18 once TRBD2
CASSFLGGSYNEQFF TGTGCTAGCAGCTTCCTCGGTGGCTCCTACAATGAGCAGTTCTTC TRBJ2-1 15 TRBV7-7 - -
CASRGDWNTEAFF TGTGCCAGCAGAGGGGACTGGAACACTGAAGCTTTCTTT TRBJ1-1 13 TRBV25-1 - -
CAWSERANYGYTF TGTGCCTGGAGTGAGAGGGCGAACTATGGCTACACCTTC TRBJ1-2 13 TRBV30 - -
CATSDRGGTGSYNEQFF TGTGCCACCAGTGATAGGGGCGGGACAGGCTCCTACAATGAGCAGTTCTTC TRBJ2-1 17 TRBV24-1 - TRBD1
CASSYLGTGGIVYEQYF TGTGCCAGCAGTTACCTAGGGACAGGGGGCATCGTCTACGAGCAGTACTTC TRBJ2-7 17 TRBV28 - TRBD1
CASSGPSTDTQYF TGCGCCAGCAGCGGCCCTAGCACAGATACGCAGTATTTT TRBJ2-3 13 TRBV5-1 - -
CAWSTGGNQPQHF TGTGCCTGGAGCACAGGGGGCAATCAGCCCCAGCATTTT TRBJ1-5 13 TRBV30 - TRBD1
CASSLAHRGELFF TGTGCCAGCAGCTTGGCGCACAGGGGCGAGCTGTTTTTT TRBJ2-2 13 TRBV7-2 - TRBD1
CASSSLTGPYYEQYF TGTGCCAGCAGCTCACTGACAGGGCCGTACTACGAGCAGTACTTC TRBJ2-7 15 TRBV11-1 - TRBD1
CASSLVLAGPNEQFF TGTGCCAGCAGCTTGGTCCTAGCGGGGCCGAATGAGCAGTTCTTC TRBJ2-1 15 TRBV7-2 - TRBD2
CAWRSGWNTEAFF TGTGCCTGGAGGTCAGGTTGGAACACTGAAGCTTTCTTT TRBJ1-1 13 TRBV30 - -
CASTPAATQPQHF TGTGCCAGCACCCCCGCGGCGACTCAGCCCCAGCATTTT TRBJ1-5 13 TRBV6-5 - -
CASSQDPSGSSYEQYF TGCGCCAGCAGCCAAGATCCTAGCGGGAGCTCCTACGAGCAGTACTTC TRBJ2-7 16 TRBV4-3 - TRBD2
CATTVMNTGELFF TGTGCCACCACAGTGATGAACACCGGGGAGCTGTTTTTT TRBJ2-2 13 TRBV6-6 - -
CASSSGLAPFQETQYF TGTGCCAGCAGCTCGGGACTAGCGCCCTTCCAAGAGACCCAGTACTTC TRBJ2-5 16 TRBV7-2 - TRBD2
CASSQSTGQMYEQYF TGTGCCAGCAGCCAATCAACGGGACAGATGTACGAGCAGTACTTC TRBJ2-7 15 TRBV3-1/TRBV3-2 - TRBD1
CSVEVSGVGNIQYF TGCAGCGTTGAGGTATCGGGTGTCGGAAACATTCAGTACTTC TRBJ2-4 14 TRBV29-1 - -
CASSPASGDYGYTF TGTGCCAGCAGCCCCGCTTCGGGGGACTATGGCTACACCTTC TRBJ1-2 14 TRBV7-2 - -
CASSLTGADTQYF TGTGCCAGCAGCCTTACAGGGGCAGATACGCAGTATTTT TRBJ2-3 13 TRBV5-4 - TRBD1
CASSSTGSYNSPLHF TGTGCCAGTAGTTCGACAGGCTCCTATAATTCACCCCTCCACTTT TRBJ1-6 15 TRBV19 - -
CASSPDRAYEQYF TGCGCCAGCAGCCCGGACAGGGCCTACGAGCAGTACTTC TRBJ2-7 13 TRBV4-1 - TRBD1
CASSLTGTPSEQYF TGTGCCAGCAGTTTAACAGGGACCCCCAGCGAGCAGTACTTC TRBJ2-7 14 TRBV27 - -
CASSSRTGRNQPQHF TGTGCCAGCAGTTCCAGGACAGGGAGGAATCAGCCCCAGCATTTT TRBJ1-5 15 TRBV28 - TRBD1
CASTAGTGPFSGYGYTF TGTGCCAGTACCGCGGGGACAGGGCCTTTTTCGGGCTATGGCTACACCTTC TRBJ1-2 17 TRBV19 - TRBD1
CASSFRTGPYSNQPQHF TGTGCCAGCAGCTTCCGGACAGGACCCTATAGCAATCAGCCCCAGCATTTT TRBJ1-5 17 TRBV7-3 - TRBD1
CASSRGGGGHQPQHF TGTGCCAGCAGCCGCGGGGGGGGCGGGCATCAGCCCCAGCATTTT TRBJ1-5 15 TRBV28 - -
CAWSGVNYGYTF TGTGCCTGGAGTGGCGTTAACTATGGCTACACCTTC TRBJ1-2 12 TRBV30 - -
CASSQEGQAHEKLFF TGCGCCAGCAGCCAAGAGGGGCAGGCCCATGAAAAACTGTTTTTT TRBJ1-4 15 TRBV4-3 - -
CASRSGRSRSEQYF TGTGCCAGCCGTAGCGGGAGGTCGAGGAGCGAGCAGTACTTC TRBJ2-7 14 TRBV7-2 - TRBD2
CASSQTSGSVTDTQYF TGTGCCAGCAGCCAGACTAGCGGGAGCGTCACAGATACGCAGTATTTT TRBJ2-3 16 TRBV11-3 - TRBD2
CASSLAYGSRGEQYF TGTGCCAGCAGCTTAGCGTATGGCTCCCGAGGGGAGCAGTACTTC TRBJ2-7 15 TRBV7-2 - -
CATAYSGVTEAFF TGTGCCACGGCATACTCAGGGGTCACTGAAGCTTTCTTT TRBJ1-1 13 TRBV27 - -
CSASLYFGLAQETQYF TGCAGTGCTAGTTTGTATTTTGGACTAGCTCAAGAGACCCAGTACTTC TRBJ2-5 16 TRBV20-1 - TRBD2
CASSQGTVNEKLFF TGTGCCAGCAGCCAAGGGACAGTTAATGAAAAACTGTTTTTT TRBJ1-4 14 TRBV3-1/TRBV3-2 once -
CASSFAGALEPQHF TGTGCCAGCAGCTTTGCAGGGGCTTTGGAGCCCCAGCATTTT TRBJ1-5 14 TRBV5-6 - -
CASSLLLAGADTQYF TGTGCCAGCAGCTTATTGCTAGCGGGAGCAGATACGCAGTATTTT TRBJ2-3 15 TRBV7-9 - TRBD2
CASTQGRATDTQYF TGCGCCAGCACGCAGGGCAGGGCAACAGATACGCAGTATTTT TRBJ2-3 14 TRBV4-1 - -
CASSPGLAGNEQYF TGTGCCAGCAGTCCGGGACTAGCGGGAAACGAGCAGTACTTC TRBJ2-7 14 TRBV9 - TRBD2
CASSPSGQHNEQFF TGTGCCAGTAGCCCGTCGGGACAGCACAATGAGCAGTTCTTC TRBJ2-1 14 TRBV19 - TRBD1